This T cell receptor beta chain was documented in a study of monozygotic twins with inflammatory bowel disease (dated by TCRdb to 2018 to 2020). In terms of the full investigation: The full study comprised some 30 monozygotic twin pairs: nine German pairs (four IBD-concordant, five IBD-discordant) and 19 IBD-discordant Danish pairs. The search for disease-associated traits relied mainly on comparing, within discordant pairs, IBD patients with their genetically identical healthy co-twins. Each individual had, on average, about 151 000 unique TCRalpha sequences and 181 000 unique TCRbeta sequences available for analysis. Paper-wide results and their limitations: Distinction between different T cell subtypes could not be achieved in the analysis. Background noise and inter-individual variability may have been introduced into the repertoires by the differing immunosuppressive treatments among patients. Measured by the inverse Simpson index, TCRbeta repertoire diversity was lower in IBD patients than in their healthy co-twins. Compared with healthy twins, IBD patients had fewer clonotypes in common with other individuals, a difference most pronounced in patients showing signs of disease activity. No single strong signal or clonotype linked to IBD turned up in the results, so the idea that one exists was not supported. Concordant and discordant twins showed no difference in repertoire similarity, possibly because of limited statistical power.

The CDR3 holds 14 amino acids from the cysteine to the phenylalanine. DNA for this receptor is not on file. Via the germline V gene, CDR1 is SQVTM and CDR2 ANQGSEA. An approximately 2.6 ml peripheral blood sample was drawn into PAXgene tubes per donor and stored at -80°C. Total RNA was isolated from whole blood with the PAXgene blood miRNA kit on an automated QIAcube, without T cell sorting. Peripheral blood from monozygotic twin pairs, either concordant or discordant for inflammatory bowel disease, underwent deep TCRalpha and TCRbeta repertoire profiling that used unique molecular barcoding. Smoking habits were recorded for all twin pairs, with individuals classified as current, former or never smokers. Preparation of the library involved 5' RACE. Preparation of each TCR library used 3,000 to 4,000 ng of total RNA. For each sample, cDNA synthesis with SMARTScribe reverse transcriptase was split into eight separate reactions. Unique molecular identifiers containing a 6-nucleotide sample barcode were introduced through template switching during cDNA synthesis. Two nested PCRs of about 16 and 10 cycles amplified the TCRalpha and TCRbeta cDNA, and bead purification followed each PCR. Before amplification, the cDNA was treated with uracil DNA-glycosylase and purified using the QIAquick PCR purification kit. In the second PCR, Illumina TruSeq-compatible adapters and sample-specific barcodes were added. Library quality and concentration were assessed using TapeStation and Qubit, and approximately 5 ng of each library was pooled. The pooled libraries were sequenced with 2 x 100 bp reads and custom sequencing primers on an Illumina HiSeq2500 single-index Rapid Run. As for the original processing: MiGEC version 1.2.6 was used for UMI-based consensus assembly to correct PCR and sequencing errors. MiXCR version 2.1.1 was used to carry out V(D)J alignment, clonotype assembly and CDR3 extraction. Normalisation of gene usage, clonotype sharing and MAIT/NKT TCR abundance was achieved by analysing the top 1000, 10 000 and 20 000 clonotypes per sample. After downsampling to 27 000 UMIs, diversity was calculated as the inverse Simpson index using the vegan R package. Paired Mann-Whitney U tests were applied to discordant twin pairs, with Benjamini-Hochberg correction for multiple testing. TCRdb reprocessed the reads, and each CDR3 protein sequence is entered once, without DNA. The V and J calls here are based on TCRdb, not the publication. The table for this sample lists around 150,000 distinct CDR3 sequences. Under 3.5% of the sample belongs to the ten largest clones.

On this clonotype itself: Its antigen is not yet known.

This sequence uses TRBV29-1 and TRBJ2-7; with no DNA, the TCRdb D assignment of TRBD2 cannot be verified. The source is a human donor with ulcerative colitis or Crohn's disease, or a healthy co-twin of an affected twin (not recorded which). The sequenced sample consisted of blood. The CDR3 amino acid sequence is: CSVEAGSPRDEQYF.